This TCR beta chain derives from a study of monozygotic twins with inflammatory bowel disease. Molecular identifiers with 6-nucleotide sample barcodes were added during cDNA synthesis via template switching. One entry per CDR3 protein, without DNA, is what TCRdb gives after re-calling the 5' RACE reads. The listing records approximately 400,000 distinct CDR3 sequences. Sequenced sample: blood. The source of this sequence is a human donor with ulcerative colitis or Crohn's disease, or a healthy co-twin of an affected twin (not recorded which).

The CDR3 loop reads CASSQSGTFSGNTIYF. The chain has TRBV4-1 and TRBJ1-3; TCRdb reports TRBD1, a call that lacks DNA to check it against. The CDR3 is 16 amino acids. Germline V lookup: CDR1 MGHRA, CDR2 YSYEKL.